A single sample is the source of the 20 T cell receptor beta chains below, sequenced in a study of T cells in Graves' hyperthyroidism and ophthalmopathy. RNA transcripts gave rise to amplified TCR beta CDR3 regions. HTBI primers drove first-round RT-PCR of the TCR CDR3. TCRdb redid the calling of the multiplex PCR reads with MiXCR, one entry per CDR3 protein. The sample has more than 350,000 distinct CDR3 sequences, about 18% seen once; the top ten hold around a third. The sample was blood. Receptors were obtained from a woman aged 25 to 39 with Graves' hyperthyroidism that later progressed to Graves' ophthalmopathy.

This clonotype was counted ten times or more. The V call is TRBV12-3 or TRBV12-4, the J call TRBJ2-3, with unresolved D. This CDR3 has 13 residues. Between the trimmed V and J ends, which lost 3 bases and 2 bases, there was a span of 6 bases. The CDR3 here is CASSFRHTDTQYF. The CDR3 DNA reads TGTGCCAGCAGTTTCAGACACACAGATACGCAGTATTTT.

This clonotype was recorded many times. V usage is TRBV11-2 and J usage is TRBJ2-4, with a possible D match to TRBD1 (5 bases). The CDR3 is made up of 18 amino acids. With 2 bases removed from V and 0 bases from J, the gap between germline ends came to 17 bases. From germline, CDR1 is SGHAT and CDR2 FQNNGV. The CDR3 DNA reads TGTGCCAGCAGCTTAAGGGGTCCTAAAACCCTAGCCAAAAACATTCAGTACTTC. Its protein product is CASSLRGPKTLAKNIQYF.

J is TRBJ2-3 and V is TRBV6-2 or TRBV6-3, with a weak D call TRBD2 (6 bases). The CDR3 is 15 amino acids. Trimming pared 5 bases from V and 4 bases from J, leaving 16 bases between. Germline V lookup: CDR1 MNHEY, CDR2 SVGEGT. In nucleotides, the CDR3 is TGTGCCAGCAGTCCACTGGGGGGTGCAGCAGATACGCAGTATTTT. It specifies CASSPLGGAADTQYF.

This chain connects TRBV11-2 to TRBJ2-7; D is perhaps TRBD1 (7 bases). V was pared by 4 bases and J by 3 bases, with 22 bases between. There are 17 residues in the CDR3. The germline V gene encodes CDR1 SGHAT and CDR2 FQNNGV. CDR3 residues: CASSWKRQGLGGYEQYF. The CDR3 DNA reads TGTGCCAGCAGCTGGAAGCGACAGGGACTCGGTGGCTACGAGCAGTACTTC.

The genes are TRBV20-1 and TRBJ1-3, with a tentative D call TRBD1 (5 bases). Germline V lookup: CDR1 DFQATT, CDR2 SNEGSKA (reference sequence). The V end lost 4 bases, the J end lost 0 bases, and 25 bases lay between the germline ends. The CDR3 loop spans 19 amino acids. DNA for the CDR3: TGCAGTGCTACCCAGGCGGGGGATGGGTGGGTTGGCTCTGGAAACACCATATATTTT. The encoded protein is CSATQAGDGWVGSGNTIYF.

The J gene is TRBJ1-1, the V gene TRBV19; D is unresolved. CDR3 length: 12 amino acids. Germline CDR1 is LNHDA and CDR2 is SQIVND (reference sequence). Deletions cut 8 bases from V and 5 bases from J, with 12 bases between. The CDR3 sequence is CASVGYGTEAFF. The CDR3 coding sequence is TGTGCCAGTGTCGGGTATGGGACTGAAGCTTTCTTT.

In nucleotides, the CDR3 is TGTGCCACCAGTGATTCTGGACTCCTTAGGAGCTCCTACAATGAGCAGTTCTTC. Amino acids: CATSDSGLLRSSYNEQFF. V gene TRBV24-1 combines with J gene TRBJ2-1, with D perhaps matching TRBD2 (5 bases). Between the trimmed V and J ends, which lost 2 bases and 0 bases, there was a span of 16 bases. The CDR3 contains 18 residues. Germline V gives CDR1 KGHDR, CDR2 SFDVKD.

The sample holds many counts of this clonotype. A read error may account for a junction end that differs from germline. This chain connects TRBV12-3 or TRBV12-4 to TRBJ2-7; D not certain. This CDR3 contains 12 residues. The CDR3 bases are TGTGCCAGCAGTTTAGGCTCCGACGAGCAGTACTTC. Its translation is CASSLGSDEQYF.

The rearrangement uses TRBV27 and TRBJ1-4; D not resolved. CDR1 and CDR2 from the germline V gene are MNHEY and SMNVEV (reference sequence). V lost 7 bases, J lost 6 bases, and 3 bases lay in between. This CDR3 is 10 amino acids long. The CDR3 region is CASIDEKLFF. The CDR3 DNA reads TGTGCCAGCATAGATGAAAAACTGTTTTTT. The full variable domain, its missing parts supplied by reference TRBV27 and TRBJ1-4, is EAQVTQNPRYLITVTGKKLTVTCSQNMNHEYMSWYRQDPGLGLRQIYYSMNVEVTDKGDVPEGYKVSRKEKRNFPLILESPSPNQTSLYFCASIDEKLFFGSGTQLSVL.

This clonotype was counted only a few times. The rearrangement joins TRBV7-9 to TRBJ1-1; D uncertain. Germline-derived CDR1 and CDR2 are SEHNR and FQNEAQ (reference sequence). The CDR3 sequence is 13 residues long. Deletions cut 0 bases from V and 5 bases from J, with 7 bases between. CDR3 nucleotide sequence: TGTGCCAGCAGCTTAGCTGCCGGGACTGAAGCTTTCTTT. Its protein product is CASSLAAGTEAFF.

This clonotype occurred many times. This chain connects TRBV18 to TRBJ1-2; 8 bases map to TRBD1. CDR3 length: 15 residues. Germline V CDR1 and CDR2: KGHSH, LQKENI. The V gene end was trimmed by 3 bases and the J gene end by 2 bases; junction bases not matched to a gene: 5. The CDR3 DNA reads TGTGCCAGCTCACCTGACAGGGGCAACAACTATGGCTACACCTTC. This gives the protein CASSPDRGNNYGYTF.

This clonotype showed up many times. The chain has TRBV29-1 and TRBJ2-5; D unresolved. The CDR3 loop spans 15 amino acids. Trimming stripped 2 bases from V and 2 bases from J, with 15 bases between. The germline V gene has CDR1 SQVTM and CDR2 ANQGSEA. CDR3 loop: CSVELGPVIQETQYF. CDR3 bases: TGCAGCGTTGAATTAGGCCCAGTGATACAAGAGACCCAGTACTTC.

This clonotype was detected only a few times. This sequence joins TRBV5-1 and TRBJ2-1, with D uncertain. The CDR3 totals 13 residues. Germline V gene data show CDR1 as SGHRS and CDR2 as YFSETQ. Deletions cut 2 bases from V and 6 bases from J, with 9 bases between. The CDR3 loop reads CASSFGSFNEQFF. The DNA for the CDR3 is TGCGCCAGCAGCTTTGGCTCGTTCAATGAGCAGTTCTTC.

This clonotype was picked up a small number of times. The V call is TRBV18, the J call TRBJ2-2, with 14 bases identical to TRBD2. The V and J ends lost 5 bases and 4 bases, in that order; junction bases with no gene match: 6. Germline CDR1 KGHSH, CDR2 LQKENI. This CDR3 region has 17 residues. The CDR3 spells CASSSGLAGVSTGELFF. DNA of the CDR3: TGTGCCAGCTCATCGGGACTAGCGGGAGTTAGCACCGGGGAGCTGTTTTTT. Full variable domain (missing parts from reference TRBV18 and TRBJ2-2): NAGVMQNPRHLVRRRGQEARLRCSPMKGHSHVYWYRQLPEEGLKFMVYLQKENIIDESGMPKERFSAEFPKEGPSILRIQQVVRGDSAAYFCASSSGLAGVSTGELFFGEGSRLTVL.

This clonotype was detected a few times. V is TRBV6-6 and J is TRBJ2-7; D is unresolved. The CDR3 is 12 residues long. V lost 2 bases and J lost 6, with 8 bases in between. Per germline, CDR1 MNHNY and CDR2 SVGAGI (reference sequence). Written as DNA, the CDR3 is TGTGCCAGCAGTTACGGCGGTGGCGAGCAGTACTTC. Protein product: CASSYGGGEQYF.

The J gene is TRBJ1-1, the V gene TRBV5-6; 7 bases are shared with TRBD1. The CDR3 spans 13 residues. Per germline, CDR1 SGHDT and CDR2 YYEEEE. V lost 2 bases to trimming and J lost 11 bases; unmatched junction nucleotides: 9. Written as DNA, the CDR3 is TGTGCCAGCAGCTTCGGACAGGTGGAAGGTGCTTTCTTT. Residues: CASSFGQVEGAFF.

This clonotype was found many times. This CDR3 is CSAGGQGDSNQPQHF. CDR3 sequence (DNA): TGCAGTGCGGGGGGGCAGGGAGATAGCAATCAGCCCCAGCATTTT. The chain recombines TRBV20-1 with TRBJ1-5, with D possibly TRBD1 on 6 matching bases. Trimming cost V 6 bases and J 0 bases, with 15 bases left between them. Germline-derived CDR1 and CDR2 are DFQATT and SNEGSKA (reference sequence). This CDR3 is built from 15 residues.

This clonotype has ten or more counts. This chain links TRBV2 with TRBJ1-6, with no clear D. V was shortened by 4 bases and J by 6 bases, with 7 bases between the two germline ends. The CDR3 totals 13 residues. Germline loops: CDR1 SNHLY, CDR2 FYNNEI. CDR3 in amino acids: CASSAQPNSPLHF. For the CDR3, the DNA is TGTGCCAGCAGTGCTCAGCCTAATTCACCCCTCCACTTT.

Ten or more counts support this clonotype. V usage is TRBV3-1 and J usage is TRBJ2-7; D is possibly TRBD1 or TRBD2 (5 bases each). With 3 bases removed from V and 2 bases from J, the gap between germline ends came to 8 bases. The CDR3 contains 13 residues. In germline, CDR1 is LGHDT, CDR2 YNNKEL (reference sequence). DNA for the CDR3: TGTGCCAGCAGCCAGGGGGACCCCTACGAGCAGTACTTC. As protein: CASSQGDPYEQYF.

This clonotype was seen repeatedly, ten times or more. The V call is TRBV6-2 or TRBV6-3, the J call TRBJ2-2; 7 bases are shared with TRBD2. Per the germline V gene, CDR1 is MNHEY and CDR2 is SVGEGT. V shed 2 bases, J shed 3 bases, and the junction held 3 bases outside the gene matches. The CDR3 has 15 residues. The CDR3 nucleotides are TGTGCCAGCAGTTACGCGGGAGAGCACACCGGGGAGCTGTTTTTT. Amino acids: CASSYAGEHTGELFF.